This T cell receptor (beta chain) emerged from a study of blood T cell repertoires in COVID-19. Overall study: The United States, Italy and Spain were the sources of the acute and convalescent COVID-19 samples. PBMCs, B-cell-depleted T cells, or T cells provided the cDNA or gDNA that made up the material.

Original processing notes: Amplification with reference gene primers provided the estimates of nucleated cell counts. Using immunoSEQ multiplex PCR, the repertoire was profiled, and TCRdb retains in-frame clones only, with some absent. V and J calls and clone size come straight from that table; D and trimming were deduced from the DNA. The table shows roughly 250,000 clones, with over 80% occurring only once. CDR3 size: 17 residues. V was pared by 5 bases and J by 2 bases, with 11 bases of the junction left unmatched. CDR1 SEHNR and CDR2 FQNEAQ come from the germline V gene (reference sequence). Input material: peripheral blood. The chain employs TRBV7-9 and TRBJ2-2; TRBD1 agrees at 7 bases. This receptor was obtained from a human donor in a cohort sampled during active COVID-19. This CDR3 reads CASSLKGAGGNTGELFF. DNA for the CDR3: TGTGCCAGCAGCCTCAAGGGGGCCGGAGGAAACACCGGGGAGCTGTTTTTT.